This T cell receptor beta chain was observed in a study of early T cells in non-severe SARS-CoV-2 infection. Study in general: Sequencing of bulk RNA from unsorted whole blood was done, without chain pairing. The study, taken as a whole, reports: Matching with VDJdb favored anti-spike CD8 responses (missing private and CD4 specificities).

Unique molecular identifiers were added to individual cDNA molecules. TCRdb processed the 5' RACE reads anew with MiXCR; each CDR3 protein has one entry. Here the sample spans 60,000 to 70,000 distinct CDR3 sequences, roughly 5% being singletons. This clonotype was seen many times. What it binds is not known. With 3 bases clipped from V and 1 base from J, the junction kept 3 bases outside the gene matches. Germline V CDR1 and CDR2: LGHNA, YSLEER. This CDR3 is 15 amino acids long. This chain joins TRBV4-3 and TRBJ2-3; 8 nucleotides match TRBD1. The TCR comes from an adult who was a healthcare worker with PCR-confirmed SARS-CoV-2 infection or an uninfected control (not recorded which). The sequencing input was whole blood. The CDR3: CASSHMTGGTDTQYF. DNA for the CDR3: TGCGCCAGCAGCCACATGACAGGGGGCACAGATACGCAGTATTTT.